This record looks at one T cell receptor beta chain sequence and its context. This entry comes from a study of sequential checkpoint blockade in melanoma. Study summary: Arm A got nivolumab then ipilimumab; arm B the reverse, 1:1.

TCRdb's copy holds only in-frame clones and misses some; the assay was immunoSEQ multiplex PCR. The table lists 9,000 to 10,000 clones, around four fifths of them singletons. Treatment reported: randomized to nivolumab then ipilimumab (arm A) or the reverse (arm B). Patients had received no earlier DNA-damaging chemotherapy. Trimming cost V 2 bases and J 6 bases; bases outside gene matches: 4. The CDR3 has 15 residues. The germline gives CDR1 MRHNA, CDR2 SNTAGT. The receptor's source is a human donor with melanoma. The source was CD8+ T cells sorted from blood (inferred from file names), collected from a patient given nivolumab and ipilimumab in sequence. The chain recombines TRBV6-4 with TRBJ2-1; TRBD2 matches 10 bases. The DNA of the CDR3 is TGTGCCAGCAGTGACCTAGCGGGAGCGTCCAATGAGCAGTTCTTC. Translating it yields CASSDLAGASNEQFF.